One sample yielded the 6 T cell receptor beta chains listed below, sequenced in a study of blood T cell repertoires in COVID-19. Sequencing was performed with immunoSEQ multiplex PCR; in TCRdb, only in-frame clones are kept and a portion is missing. The data contain approximately 440,000 clones, approximately 90% of them singletons. Source material: peripheral blood. The receptors shown here come from a woman aged 45 to 65 with COVID-19, enrolled during active disease.

The chain uses TRBV19 and TRBJ2-7; weak D call: TRBD2 (6 bases). This CDR3 region has 14 residues. V was cut by 3 bases and J by 5 bases, with 14 bases left in between. Germline-derived CDR1 and CDR2 are LNHDA and SQIVND (reference sequence). The CDR3 here is CASSIAAGLDEQYF. DNA for the CDR3: TGTGCCAGTAGTATTGCGGCGGGGCTAGACGAGCAGTACTTC.

The V call is TRBV30, the J call TRBJ2-7, with 10 bases fitting TRBD2. The CDR3 runs 17 residues. V was clipped by 0 bases and J by 1 base; unmatched bases: 9. Germline V gene sequence: CDR1 GTSNPN, CDR2 SVGIG (reference sequence). This chain's CDR3 is CAWSVRLAGDYSYEQYF. The DNA for the CDR3 is TGTGCCTGGAGTGTACGGCTAGCGGGGGATTATTCCTACGAGCAGTACTTC.

DNA for the CDR3: TGTGCCAGCAGTGAAAGTGGGACAGTTCGATTTTTTAGCAATCAGCCCCAGCATTTT. As protein: CASSESGTVRFFSNQPQHF. The V call is TRBV6-1, the J call TRBJ1-5, with 7 bases aligning to TRBD1. J gave up 0 bases and V 2 bases, and 13 bases lay outside the gene matches. Germline values: CDR1 MNHNS, CDR2 SASEGT. The length of the CDR3 is 19 residues.

The chain uses TRBV28 and TRBJ2-7; D gene ambiguous. CDR3 length: 11 residues. The germline CDR1 and CDR2 sequences are MDHEN and SYDVKM. The germline V and J ends were trimmed by 7 bases and 4 bases, with 8 bases remaining between them. The CDR3 nucleotides read TGTGCCAGCAACCACAGATACGAGCAGTACTTC. This gives the protein CASNHRYEQYF. Together with reference TRBV28 and TRBJ2-7, the CDR3 gives the full variable domain: DVKVTQSSRYLVKRTGEKVFLECVQDMDHENMFWYRQDPGLGLRLIYFSYDVKMKEKGDIPEGYSVSREKKERFSLILESASTNQTSMYLCASNHRYEQYFGPGTRLTVT.

This clone has only one observation. V gene TRBV3-1 (or the pseudogene TRBV3-2) combines with J gene TRBJ2-7, with D possibly being TRBD1 (5 bases). The CDR3 is 15 amino acids. Trimming removed 3 bases from V and 5 bases from J, with 17 bases in between. The germline V gene encodes CDR1 LGHDT and CDR2 YNNKEL (reference sequence). The CDR3 protein is CASSQRGRVGDEQYF. The CDR3 bases are TGTGCCAGCAGCCAGAGAGGCAGGGTCGGTGACGAGCAGTACTTC.

The rearrangement joins TRBV19 to TRBJ1-4; D gene unclear. The ends were cut back, 6 bases at V and 0 bases at J, with 8 bases in the middle. In germline, CDR1 is LNHDA, CDR2 SQIVND (reference sequence). CDR3 length: 14 residues. As DNA, the CDR3 is TGTGCCAGTAGGCGGAGTACAACTAATGAAAAACTGTTTTTT. It specifies CASRRSTTNEKLFF.